The next 3 T cell receptor beta chains were all read from a single sample in a study of persistence of HIV-infected CD4 T cells. The immunoSEQ assay was version 4, run in survey mode. Generated by immunoSEQ multiplex PCR, the TCRdb table keeps only in-frame clones and is missing some. This table has tens of thousands of clones, around three quarters appearing once. Antigen specificity for these receptors is unknown. An overlapping HIV-1 Gag peptide pool stimulated these cells at about 0.91 ug/peptide/mL. CD40L/CD69 double-negative CD45RO-high memory CD4+ T cells were collected. Source: CD4+ T cells sorted from PBMCs after roughly 19-hour stimulation, taken from a patient who received antiretroviral therapy. The receptors shown here come from an adult man with HIV who was CMV-seropositive.

In DNA, the CDR3 is TGTGCTAGTGGTTTGGGGACAGGGGGATTAAAATCACCCCTCCACTTT. Protein sequence: CASGLGTGGLKSPLHF. This rearrangement joins TRBV12-5 to TRBJ1-6, with 10 bases aligning to TRBD1. The trim removed 1 base at V and 10 bases at J, leaving 7 bases unmatched. The length of the CDR3 is 16 residues. Germline V lookup: CDR1 LGHNT, CDR2 FRNRAP.

The V and J genes are TRBV9 and TRBJ2-1; tentative D call: TRBD2 (6 bases). The CDR3 consists of 15 residues. The germline CDR1 and CDR2 sequences are SGDLS and YYNGEE. The V and J ends lost 0 bases and 2 bases respectively, with 9 bases between them. This CDR3 reads CASSVDGGTYNEQFF. For the CDR3, the DNA is TGTGCCAGCAGCGTAGACGGGGGAACCTACAATGAGCAGTTCTTC.

The chain has TRBV28 and TRBJ2-3; tentatively, D is TRBD2 (5 bases). Germline CDR1 and CDR2: MDHEN and SYDVKM. The CDR3 length is 14 residues. The V and J ends lost 7 bases and 6 bases respectively, with 17 bases between them. The CDR3 nucleotides read TGTGCCAGCAAGCCGGGGTATTCACACGATACGCAGTATTTT. It is translated as CASKPGYSHDTQYF.